This T cell receptor (beta chain) stems from a study of T cells in Graves' hyperthyroidism and ophthalmopathy. In the case of this clonotype: As yet, its antigen is unknown.

Authors of the study amplified TCR beta CDR3 regions from RNA transcripts. The study used the HTBI primer set for a first-round RT-PCR of the TCR CDR3. TCRdb redid the calling of the multiplex PCR reads with MiXCR, one entry per CDR3 protein. The table lists under 350,000 distinct CDR3 sequences, 15% to 20% of them singletons, with approximately 54% in the top ten. In patients aged 18 to 65, hyperthyroidism was newly diagnosed, with duration under 2 months. General study findings and limits: Most expanded thyroid clonotypes above 0.001 also appeared in blood.

Germline lookup yields CDR1 SGHTA and CDR2 FQGNSA. The CDR3 runs 13 residues. The V gene lost 1 base and the J gene lost 7 bases, with 7 bases spanning the gap. This clonotype was obtained from a woman between 45 and 60 years old with Graves' hyperthyroidism. This chain joins TRBV7-2 and TRBJ1-4; D ambiguous. Sequenced sample: blood. The CDR3 DNA reads TGTGCCAGCAGCTTAGGGGGATCTGAAAAACTGTTTTTT. Protein: CASSLGGSEKLFF. The full variable domain, with the rest looked up from reference TRBV7-2 and TRBJ1-4, is GAGVSQSPSNKVTEKGKDVELRCDPISGHTALYWYRQSLGQGLEFLIYFQGNSAPDKSGLPSDRFSAERTGGSVSTLTIQRTQQEDSAVYLCASSLGGSEKLFFGSGTQLSVL.